These 23 T cell receptor beta chains originate from one sample sequenced in a study of OX40 agonist ivuxolimab in advanced cancers. Profiling relied on immunoSEQ multiplex PCR, and the TCRdb table lists in-frame clones only, not all of them. This sample yields roughly 50,000 clones, of which approximately 86% are seen a single time; approximately 2% belongs to the top ten. The sample in question was CD4+ or CD8+ T cells sorted from blood, obtained in a trial of the OX40 agonist ivuxolimab. The receptors come from an adult with an advanced solid tumor such as melanoma, head and neck, liver or kidney cancer.

The genes are TRBV11-3 and TRBJ2-2; TRBD2 might be the D (6 bases). The germline V and J ends were trimmed by 6 bases and 4 bases, with 9 bases remaining between them. The CDR3 loop spans 13 amino acids. Germline V gene lookup returns CDR1 SGHNT and CDR2 YENEEA. The CDR3 region has the DNA TGTGCCAGCAGAATGACTAGCACCGGGGAGCTGTTTTTT. Encoded protein: CASRMTSTGELFF.

In this sample, this clone turned up once. This chain links TRBV7-2 with TRBJ1-5; 7 positions match TRBD1. The CDR3 has 15 residues. Germline-derived CDR1 and CDR2 are SGHTA and FQGNSA. With 1 base clipped from V and 4 bases from J, the junction kept 4 bases outside the gene matches. The CDR3: CASSLGTGVNQPQHF. The CDR3, as DNA: TGTGCCAGCAGCTTAGGGACAGGTGTGAATCAGCCCCAGCATTTT.

The V and J genes are TRBV7-3 and TRBJ1-4; TRBD1 aligns across 8 bases. This CDR3 comprises 16 residues. CDR1 is SGHTA and CDR2 is FQGTGA in the germline V gene. Losses at the gene ends were 2 bases for V and 2 bases for J; bases not matched to a gene: 4. CDR3 nucleotides: TGTGCCAGCAGCTTACAGGGGGCCGCGACTAATGAAAAACTGTTTTTT. Encoded protein: CASSLQGAATNEKLFF.

The chain joins TRBV6-5 to TRBJ1-5; D gene uncertain. V was cut by 3 bases and J by 1 base, with 10 bases left in between. Germline values: CDR1 MNHEY, CDR2 SVGAGI. The CDR3 is made up of 15 amino acids. The CDR3 sequence is CASSYDRSSNQPQHF. CDR3 DNA sequence: TGTGCCAGCAGTTATGATAGGTCAAGCAATCAGCCCCAGCATTTT.

This rearrangement joins TRBV28 to TRBJ1-2; TRBD1 aligns across 8 bases. CDR3 length: 18 residues. Germline V gene lookup returns CDR1 MDHEN and CDR2 SYDVKM. Germline trimming cut 5 bases from V and 2 bases from J; bases unmatched to any gene: 16. The CDR3 coding sequence is TGTGCCAGCAGTGGAGAAAGCGGACAGGGCGTTCAAAACTATGGCTACACCTTC. It encodes CASSGESGQGVQNYGYTF.

V is TRBV29-1 and J is TRBJ2-1, with TRBD1 as a possible D gene (5 bases). Per germline, CDR1 SQVTM and CDR2 ANQGSEA. Trimming left V 2 bases short and J 0 bases short, with 8 bases between. The CDR3 runs 14 residues. The CDR3 sequence is CSVENRYSYNEQFF. CDR3 DNA sequence: TGCAGCGTTGAAAACAGGTACTCCTACAATGAGCAGTTCTTC.

J is TRBJ2-7 and V is TRBV5-1; perhaps TRBD1 as D (5 bases). CDR1 is SGHRS, CDR2 YFSETQ, per germline. This CDR3 comprises 13 residues. V dropped 3 bases and J dropped 7 bases, with 14 bases sitting between them. CDR3 residues: CASSSAGSGEQYF. In DNA form, the CDR3 reads TGCGCCAGCAGCTCGGCAGGGTCAGGGGAGCAGTACTTC.

The chain combines TRBV14 with TRBJ2-5; no clear D. Germline values: CDR1 SGHDN, CDR2 FVKESK. V was pared by 1 base and J by 2 bases, with 8 bases between. The CDR3 is 14 amino acids. This CDR3 reads CASSQVSLQETQYF. CDR3 sequence (DNA): TGTGCCAGCAGCCAAGTATCCCTGCAAGAGACCCAGTACTTC.

J is TRBJ2-1 and V is TRBV7-9, with TRBD1 identical over 10 bases. Germline-derived CDR1 and CDR2 are SEHNR and FQNEAQ (reference sequence). Germline trimming cut 1 base from V and 4 bases from J; bases unmatched to any gene: 4. There are 16 residues in the CDR3. CDR3 in DNA: TGTGCCAGCAGCTTAGGGACAGGGGGACTATACAATGAGCAGTTCTTC. Translating gives CASSLGTGGLYNEQFF.

CDR3 sequence (DNA): TGTGCCAGCAGTGCAACAGGGGGCGCCCCCGAGACCCAGTACTTC. Protein product: CASSATGGAPETQYF. V usage is TRBV25-1 and J usage is TRBJ2-5; TRBD1 agrees at 9 bases. Germline CDR1 reads MGHDK; CDR2 reads SYGVNS. With V trimmed by 4 bases and J by 5 bases, 8 bases remained unmatched. The CDR3 runs to 15 residues.

CDR3 residues: CASSEALTGRETQYF. The CDR3 nucleotides read TGTGCCAGCAGTGAAGCCCTTACAGGGCGAGAGACCCAGTACTTC. This sequence joins TRBV6-1 and TRBJ2-5, with TRBD1 as a possible D gene (6 bases). In germline, CDR1 is MNHNS, CDR2 SASEGT. This CDR3 has 15 residues. The V end lost 0 bases, the J end lost 4 bases, and 12 bases lay between the germline ends.

This chain joins TRBV5-4 and TRBJ2-1; TRBD1 agrees at 11 bases. The junction had 5 bases not matched to a gene; V was cut back by 3 bases and J by 6 bases. The germline gives CDR1 SGHNT, CDR2 YYREEE (reference sequence). The CDR3 loop spans 15 amino acids. The chain's CDR3 is CASSSPGTGGNEQFF. Here the CDR3 DNA reads TGTGCCAGCAGCTCACCCGGGACAGGGGGCAATGAGCAGTTCTTC.

CDR3 in amino acids: CASSPQGKNYGYTF. The CDR3 DNA sequence: TGTGCCAGCTCACCGCAGGGGAAAAACTATGGCTACACCTTC. The rearrangement uses TRBV18 and TRBJ1-2; possible D gene TRBD1, 6 bases. This CDR3 region has 14 residues. V was pared by 3 bases and J by 2 bases, with 10 bases between. Germline CDR1 reads KGHSH; CDR2 reads LQKENI.

The V call is TRBV18, the J call TRBJ1-2; TRBD1 is a possible D gene (5 bases). V was trimmed by 8 bases and J by 1 base, leaving 17 bases between them. CDR3 length equals 15 residues. CDR1 KGHSH and CDR2 LQKENI come from the germline V gene. The CDR3 DNA sequence: TGTGCCAGCGCCCACGACAGAGCGAATAACTATGGCTACACCTTC. Translated, it gives CASAHDRANNYGYTF.

The chain links TRBV19 to TRBJ2-5; a weak D match, TRBD1 (5 bases). Trimming stripped 5 bases from V and 5 bases from J, with 9 bases between. CDR3 size: 12 residues. The germline CDR1 and CDR2 sequences are LNHDA and SQIVND (reference sequence). CDR3 sequence reads: CASSGAAETQYF. The CDR3 DNA follows: TGTGCCAGTAGTGGGGCCGCCGAGACCCAGTACTTC.

The chain couples TRBV9 to TRBJ2-3; 11 nucleotides match TRBD2. The length of the CDR3 is 16 residues. The trim removed 4 bases at V and 5 bases at J, leaving 9 bases unmatched. Germline V gives CDR1 SGDLS, CDR2 YYNGEE. The CDR3 loop is CASSLLSGGAQDTQYF. CDR3 bases: TGTGCCAGCAGCCTCCTTAGCGGGGGGGCCCAAGATACGCAGTATTTT.

CDR3 amino acids: CASSPGPGNTEAFF. The CDR3 DNA follows: TGTGCCAGCAGCCCCGGACCGGGGAACACTGAAGCTTTCTTT. This chain uses TRBV9 with TRBJ1-1; D remains ambiguous. This CDR3 region has 14 residues. The V gene lost 4 bases and the J gene lost 1 base, with 11 bases spanning the gap. Germline-derived CDR1 and CDR2 are SGDLS and YYNGEE. The complete variable domain, with remaining parts taken from reference TRBV9 and TRBJ1-1, reads DSGVTQTPKHLITATGQRVTLRCSPRSGDLSVYWYQQSLDQGLQFLIQYYNGEERAKGNILERFSAQQFPDLHSELNLSSLELGDSALYFCASSPGPGNTEAFFGQGTRLTVV.

The CDR3 region is CASSPPTGGGFNEQYF. The CDR3 DNA reads as TGTGCCAGCTCACCACCGACAGGGGGAGGATTTAACGAGCAGTACTTC. The chain recombines TRBV18 with TRBJ2-7; TRBD1 agrees at 9 bases. CDR3 length: 16 amino acids. Per germline, CDR1 KGHSH and CDR2 LQKENI. After removal of 0 bases from V and 5 bases from J, the junction contained 8 bases not matched to a gene. The full variable domain, in which reference TRBV18 and TRBJ2-7 provide the parts outside the CDR3, is NAGVMQNPRHLVRRRGQEARLRCSPMKGHSHVYWYRQLPEEGLKFMVYLQKENIIDESGMPKERFSAEFPKEGPSILRIQQVVRGDSAAYFCASSPPTGGGFNEQYFGPGTRLTVT.

The chain joins TRBV19 to TRBJ1-5; tentative D call: TRBD1 (5 bases). This CDR3 region has 13 residues. V was shortened by 5 bases and J by 3 bases, with 8 bases between the two germline ends. CDR1 and CDR2 from the germline V gene are LNHDA and SQIVND (reference sequence). The CDR3: CASSGTVNQPQHF. The DNA of the CDR3 is TGTGCCAGTAGTGGGACTGTCAATCAGCCCCAGCATTTT. The whole variable domain, filled in from reference TRBV19 and TRBJ1-5, reads DGGITQSPKYLFRKEGQNVTLSCEQNLNHDAMYWYRQDPGQGLRLIYYSQIVNDFQKGDIAEGYSVSREKKESFPLTVTSAQKNPTAFYLCASSGTVNQPQHFGDGTRLSIL.

The rearrangement joins TRBV5-1 to TRBJ1-1; D ambiguous. V dropped 1 base and J dropped 4 bases, with 11 bases sitting between them. The CDR3 spans 14 residues. The germline V gene has CDR1 SGHRS and CDR2 YFSETQ. The CDR3 sequence: CASSLRQGGTEAFF. DNA of the CDR3: TGCGCCAGCAGCTTGAGACAAGGAGGCACTGAAGCTTTCTTT.

The V gene is TRBV11-2, the J gene TRBJ2-7; 8 bases are a match to TRBD1. CDR3 length: 13 amino acids. Per germline, CDR1 SGHAT and CDR2 FQNNGV. The ends lost 5 bases at V and 2 bases at J; junction bases unmatched: 2. This chain's CDR3 is CASSLDRAYEQYF. The CDR3 DNA is TGTGCCAGCAGCCTGGACAGGGCCTACGAGCAGTACTTC. Filled out from reference TRBV11-2 and TRBJ2-7, the complete variable domain reads EAGVAQSPRYKIIEKRQSVAFWCNPISGHATLYWYQQILGQGPKLLIQFQNNGVVDDSQLPKDRFSAERLKGVDSTLKIQPAKLEDSAVYLCASSLDRAYEQYFGPGTRLTVT.

The chain links TRBV6-6 to TRBJ2-1; D might be TRBD2 (7 bases). CDR1 MNHNY and CDR2 SVGAGI come from the germline V gene (reference sequence). Trimming took 5 bases from V and 7 from J, leaving 18 bases between them. The CDR3 is 15 residues long. The CDR3 DNA is TGTGCCAGCAGTCCCGTAGGGGGGGGCCGGAATGAGCAGTTCTTC. Protein product: CASSPVGGGRNEQFF.

This chain connects TRBV9 to TRBJ2-1, with D unresolved. Trimming took 0 bases from V and 8 from J, leaving 9 bases between them. This CDR3 is built from 13 residues. The germline CDR1 and CDR2 sequences are SGDLS and YYNGEE. The CDR3 sequence is CASSVGVVDEQFF. As DNA, the CDR3 is TGTGCCAGCAGCGTAGGTGTGGTGGATGAGCAGTTCTTC.